Shown below are 20 T cell receptor beta chains from a single sample sequenced in a study of blood T cell repertoires in COVID-19. TCRdb's table, derived via immunoSEQ multiplex PCR, lists solely in-frame clones and lacks some. Counted here are under 550,000 clones, roughly 89% occurring once; the ten biggest clones make up more than 0.7%. Sample: peripheral blood. The receptors were sampled from a man between 18 and 35 years old with COVID-19, enrolled during active disease.

This chain links TRBV5-4 with TRBJ2-3; D not resolved. Looked up from germline, CDR1 is SGHNT and CDR2 is YYREEE (reference sequence). CDR3 length: 15 amino acids. Trimming removed 7 bases from V and 0 bases from J, with 15 bases in between. This CDR3 is CASLRPRPSTDTQYF. As DNA, the CDR3 is TGTGCCAGCCTGAGGCCCAGACCTAGCACAGATACGCAGTATTTT.

The chain carries TRBV4-1 and TRBJ2-7; the D gene is possibly TRBD1 (10 bases). CDR1 and CDR2 from the germline V gene are MGHRA and YSYEKL. This CDR3 is built from 16 residues. The germline V and J ends were trimmed by 1 base and 7 bases, with 20 bases remaining between them. CDR3 bases: TGCGCCAGCAGCCAAGCCCGGCTAGCGGGACAGGGGGAGCAGTACTTC. Residues: CASSQARLAGQGEQYF.

The gene calls are TRBV10-1 and TRBJ2-3; TRBD2 matches at 8 bases. The CDR3 is 16 amino acids. Unmatched junction bases numbered 8, after V lost 5 bases and J lost 1 base. Germline V gene lookup returns CDR1 WNHNN and CDR2 SYGVQD (reference sequence). This CDR3 is CASSFGGAGGTDTQYF. CDR3 DNA: TGCGCCAGCAGTTTCGGGGGGGCAGGCGGCACAGATACGCAGTATTTT.

The J gene is TRBJ2-1, the V gene TRBV14, with 14 bases aligning to TRBD2. There are 20 residues in the CDR3. J was trimmed by 5 bases and V by 0 bases; bases with no gene match: 12. The germline V gene encodes CDR1 SGHDN and CDR2 FVKESK. The CDR3 protein is CASSQDIGTSGRRWNNEQFF. The CDR3 DNA is TGTGCCAGCAGCCAAGATATAGGGACTAGCGGGAGACGGTGGAACAATGAGCAGTTCTTC. The full variable domain, with the rest looked up from reference TRBV14 and TRBJ2-1, is EAGVTQFPSHSVIEKGQTVTLRCDPISGHDNLYWYRRVMGKEIKFLLHFVKESKQDESGMPNNRFLAERTGGTYSTLKVQPAELEDSGVYFCASSQDIGTSGRRWNNEQFFGPGTRLTVL.

The chain has TRBV27 and TRBJ1-4, with D unclear. CDR1 is MNHEY and CDR2 is SMNVEV in the germline V gene (reference sequence). Trimming removed 9 bases from V and 12 bases from J, with 14 bases in between. The CDR3 runs 11 residues. The CDR3 DNA reads as TGTGCCAGTCTGCCGGGGAGGCAACTGTTTTTT. It is translated as CASLPGRQLFF.

The CDR3 reads CASSLLTGSSGNTIYF. The DNA of the CDR3 is TGTGCCAGCAGCCTATTGACAGGGAGCTCTGGAAACACCATATATTTT. V gene TRBV5-4 combines with J gene TRBJ1-3; 7 nucleotides line up with TRBD1. CDR1 is SGHNT and CDR2 is YYREEE in the germline V gene (reference sequence). The V and J ends lost 4 bases and 0 bases, in that order; junction bases with no gene match: 7. This CDR3 spans 16 amino acids.

V and J are TRBV11-3 and TRBJ2-1, with D possibly being TRBD2 (5 bases). The germline gives CDR1 SGHNT, CDR2 YENEEA. The CDR3 covers 16 residues. V lost 4 bases, J lost 6 bases, and 19 bases lay in between. The CDR3 reads CASSSQRTPLGNEQFF. The CDR3, as DNA: TGTGCCAGCAGCTCCCAGCGGACTCCATTGGGCAATGAGCAGTTCTTC. Drawing the rest from reference TRBV11-3 and TRBJ2-1, the complete variable domain is EAGVVQSPRYKIIEKKQPVAFWCNPISGHNTLYWYLQNLGQGPELLIRYENEEAVDDSQLPKDRFSAERLKGVDSTLKIQPAELGDSAVYLCASSSQRTPLGNEQFFGPGTRLTVL.

The chain has TRBV10-2 and TRBJ2-3; 11 bases match TRBD2. Germline CDR1 WSHSY, CDR2 SAAADI. The V gene end was trimmed by 6 bases and the J gene end by 1 base; junction bases not matched to a gene: 3. The CDR3 contains 15 residues. The CDR3 DNA is TGCGCCAGCAGAGAGACTAGCGGGGGCACAGATACGCAGTATTTT. It encodes CASRETSGGTDTQYF.

This clone was seen a single time. V gene TRBV18 combines with J gene TRBJ2-7; no reliable D call. The CDR3 loop spans 15 amino acids. V was clipped by 1 base and J by 0 bases, with 10 bases between them. The germline gives CDR1 KGHSH, CDR2 LQKENI. CDR3 sequence (DNA): TGTGCCAGCTCACCACAGTTTGGGCGCTCCTACGAGCAGTACTTC. Its protein is CASSPQFGRSYEQYF.

V gene TRBV24-1 combines with J gene TRBJ2-3; D is undetermined. The germline V and J ends were trimmed by 4 bases and 10 bases, with 14 bases remaining between them. Germline V gene sequence: CDR1 KGHDR, CDR2 SFDVKD. The CDR3 length is 13 residues. CDR3 sequence (DNA): TGTGCCACCAGTGACTCTGCGGTTCTGGCGCAGTATTTT. Protein product: CATSDSAVLAQYF.

The V and J genes are TRBV1 and TRBJ2-7; TRBD2 is taken as the D call from the table, unchecked against the DNA. TRBV1 is designated a pseudogene. This CDR3 region has 16 residues. Here the CDR3 DNA reads TGCACCAGCAGCCAAGACCGGGAAGGTGGGGTACACGAGCAGTACTTC. Translation: CTSSQDREGGVHEQYF.

This sequence joins TRBV28 and TRBJ1-2; 12 bases map to TRBD1. This CDR3 is built from 15 residues. Germline CDR1 reads MDHEN; CDR2 reads SYDVKM. V gave up 3 bases and J gave up 7 bases; unmatched junction bases: 6. CDR3 sequence (DNA): TGTGCCAGCAGTTTCTACGGGACAGGGGGCTTTGGCTACACCTTC. It codes for CASSFYGTGGFGYTF.

J is TRBJ2-7 and V is TRBV18; D is uncertain. The V end lost 4 bases, the J end lost 6 bases, and 10 bases lay between the germline ends. From germline, CDR1 is KGHSH and CDR2 LQKENI. CDR3 length: 12 residues. This CDR3 reads CASSRGSGEQYF. The CDR3 DNA follows: TGTGCCAGCTCACGTGGGTCGGGCGAGCAGTACTTC.

This sequence joins TRBV10-3 and TRBJ1-5, with 7 bases lining up with TRBD1. The V and J ends lost 3 bases and 2 bases, in that order; junction bases with no gene match: 4. CDR1 ENHRY and CDR2 SYGVKD come from the germline V gene. This CDR3 has 15 residues. The CDR3 reads CAISDRGAGNQPQHF. Written as DNA, the CDR3 is TGTGCCATCAGTGACAGGGGGGCAGGCAATCAGCCCCAGCATTTT.

The V call is TRBV3-1 (or the pseudogene TRBV3-2), the J call TRBJ1-6, with 10 bases identical to TRBD1. Per germline, CDR1 LGHDT and CDR2 YNNKEL (reference sequence). With 3 bases clipped from V and 9 bases from J, the junction kept 11 bases outside the gene matches. The CDR3 covers 17 residues. CDR3 residues: CASSHTIRTGGASPLHF. In DNA form, the CDR3 reads TGTGCCAGCAGCCACACTATTAGGACAGGGGGGGCTTCACCCCTCCACTTT.

The table lists this clone with a few counts. The chain couples TRBV27 to TRBJ2-1; D possibly corresponds to TRBD1 (6 bases). The CDR3 runs 14 residues. V was cut by 4 bases and J by 0 bases, with 7 bases left in between. Germline V gives CDR1 MNHEY, CDR2 SMNVEV (reference sequence). The CDR3 bases are TGTGCCAGCAGTTCGGACAGCTCCTACAATGAGCAGTTCTTC. Its translation: CASSSDSSYNEQFF.

V and J are TRBV27 and TRBJ2-7, with TRBD2 matching 12 bases. CDR3 length: 17 residues. J was trimmed by 6 bases and V by 10 bases; bases with no gene match: 19. Germline assignment: CDR1 MNHEY and CDR2 SMNVEV (reference sequence). Here the CDR3 DNA reads TGTGCCATCACGGGGCTAGCGGGAGGGCCGGGGTGGGGCGAGCAGTACTTC. It translates to CAITGLAGGPGWGEQYF.

J is TRBJ1-2 and V is TRBV3-1 (or the pseudogene TRBV3-2); D is unclear. This CDR3 is built from 13 residues. The V gene's germline CDR1 is LGHDT and CDR2 YNNKEL (reference sequence). V gave up 3 bases and J gave up 2 bases, with 7 bases separating them. Here the CDR3 DNA reads TGTGCCAGCAGCCAGCTACGGAACTATGGCTACACCTTC. The encoded protein is CASSQLRNYGYTF.

This clone was seen once. The chain is built from TRBV9 and TRBJ2-5, with a possible D match to TRBD1 (6 bases). CDR1 and CDR2 from the germline V gene are SGDLS and YYNGEE. The CDR3 length is 13 residues. Deletions cut 3 bases from V and 9 bases from J, with 15 bases between. The CDR3 DNA reads as TGTGCCAGCAGCGCCGGGACACTGGAGGCCCAGTACTTC. It codes for CASSAGTLEAQYF.

A few counts support this clone. V gene TRBV7-2 combines with J gene TRBJ2-1, with a tentative D call TRBD1 (6 bases). The CDR3 sequence is 15 residues long. Germline-derived CDR1 and CDR2 are SGHTA and FQGNSA. V lost 2 bases to trimming and J lost 6 bases, with 14 bases between them. Here the CDR3 reads CASSLSGTKINEQFF. As DNA, the CDR3 is TGTGCCAGCAGCTTATCCGGGACAAAAATCAATGAGCAGTTCTTC.